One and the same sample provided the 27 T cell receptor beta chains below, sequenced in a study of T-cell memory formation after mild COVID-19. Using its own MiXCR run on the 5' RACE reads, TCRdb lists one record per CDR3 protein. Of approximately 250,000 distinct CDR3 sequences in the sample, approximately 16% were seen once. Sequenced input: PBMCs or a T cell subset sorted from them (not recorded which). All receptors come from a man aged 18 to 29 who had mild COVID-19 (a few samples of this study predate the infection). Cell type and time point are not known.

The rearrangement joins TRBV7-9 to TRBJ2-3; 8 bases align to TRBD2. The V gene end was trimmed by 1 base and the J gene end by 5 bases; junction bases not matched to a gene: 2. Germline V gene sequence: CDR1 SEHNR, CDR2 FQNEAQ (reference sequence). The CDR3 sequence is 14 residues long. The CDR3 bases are TGTGCCAGCAGCTTAGGACTAGCGAAAGATACGCAGTATTTT. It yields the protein CASSLGLAKDTQYF.

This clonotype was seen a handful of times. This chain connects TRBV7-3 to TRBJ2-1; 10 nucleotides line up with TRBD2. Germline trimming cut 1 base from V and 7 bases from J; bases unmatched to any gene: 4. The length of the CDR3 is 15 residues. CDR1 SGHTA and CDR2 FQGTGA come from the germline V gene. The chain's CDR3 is CASSLRLAGENEQFF. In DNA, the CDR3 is TGTGCCAGCAGCTTAAGGCTAGCGGGGGAAAATGAGCAGTTCTTC.

CDR3 region: CSASPGQGYGYTF. The CDR3 DNA follows: TGCAGTGCCAGTCCGGGACAGGGATATGGCTACACCTTC. The chain has TRBV20-1 and TRBJ1-2; TRBD1 agrees at 9 bases. Looked up from germline, CDR1 is DFQATT and CDR2 is SNEGSKA (reference sequence). The CDR3 contains 13 residues. V dropped 6 bases and J dropped 5; count of bases not matched to a gene: 7.

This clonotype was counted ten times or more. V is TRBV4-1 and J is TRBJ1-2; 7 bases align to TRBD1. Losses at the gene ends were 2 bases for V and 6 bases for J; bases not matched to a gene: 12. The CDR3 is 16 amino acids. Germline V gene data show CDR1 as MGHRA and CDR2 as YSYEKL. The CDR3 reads CASSQRDSSFTDGYTF. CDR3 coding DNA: TGCGCCAGCAGCCAACGGGACAGCTCTTTTACCGATGGCTACACCTTC.

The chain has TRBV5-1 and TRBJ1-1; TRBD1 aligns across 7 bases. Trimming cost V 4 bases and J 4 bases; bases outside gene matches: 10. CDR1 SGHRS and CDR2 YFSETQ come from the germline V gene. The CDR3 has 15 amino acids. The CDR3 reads CASSPARAGGTEAFF. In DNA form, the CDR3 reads TGCGCCAGCAGCCCGGCGCGGGCAGGGGGCACTGAAGCTTTCTTT. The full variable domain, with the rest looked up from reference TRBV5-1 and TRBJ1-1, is KAGVTQTPRYLIKTRGQQVTLSCSPISGHRSVSWYQQTPGQGLQFLFEYFSETQRNKGNFPGRFSGRQFSNSRSEMNVSTLELGDSALYLCASSPARAGGTEAFFGQGTRLTVV.

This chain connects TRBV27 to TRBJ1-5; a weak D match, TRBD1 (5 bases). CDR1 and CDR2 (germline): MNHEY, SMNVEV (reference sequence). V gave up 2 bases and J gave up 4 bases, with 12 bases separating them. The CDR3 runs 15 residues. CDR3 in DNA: TGTGCCAGCAGTTTAAGGCAGGGAGTAAATCAGCCCCAGCATTTT. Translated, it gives CASSLRQGVNQPQHF.

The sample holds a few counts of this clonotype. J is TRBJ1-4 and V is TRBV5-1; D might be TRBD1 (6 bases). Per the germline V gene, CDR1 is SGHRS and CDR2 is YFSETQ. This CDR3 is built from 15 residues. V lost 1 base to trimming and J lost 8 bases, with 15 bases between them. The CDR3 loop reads CASSLKGGAGEKLFF. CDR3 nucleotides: TGCGCCAGCAGCTTGAAGGGGGGGGCAGGAGAAAAACTGTTTTTT.

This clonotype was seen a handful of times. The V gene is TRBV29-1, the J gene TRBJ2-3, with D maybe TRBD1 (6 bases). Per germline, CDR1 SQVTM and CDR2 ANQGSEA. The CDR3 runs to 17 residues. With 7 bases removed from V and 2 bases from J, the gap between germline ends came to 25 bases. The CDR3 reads CSAPAGASSSPTDTQYF. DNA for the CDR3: TGCAGCGCCCCCGCAGGGGCGAGTAGCTCCCCCACAGATACGCAGTATTTT.

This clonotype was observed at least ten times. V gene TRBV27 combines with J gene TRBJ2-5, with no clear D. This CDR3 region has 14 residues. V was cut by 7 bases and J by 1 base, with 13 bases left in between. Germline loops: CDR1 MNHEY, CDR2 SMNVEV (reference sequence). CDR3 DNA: TGTGCCAGCAAAACGATGGCAGTCCAAGAGACCCAGTACTTC. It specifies CASKTMAVQETQYF.

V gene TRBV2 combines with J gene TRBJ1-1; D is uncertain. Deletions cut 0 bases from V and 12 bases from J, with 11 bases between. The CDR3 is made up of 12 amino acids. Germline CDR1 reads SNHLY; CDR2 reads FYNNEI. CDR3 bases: TGTGCCAGCAGTGAAGCGGGGTTTTCTTCTTTCTTT. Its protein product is CASSEAGFSSFF.

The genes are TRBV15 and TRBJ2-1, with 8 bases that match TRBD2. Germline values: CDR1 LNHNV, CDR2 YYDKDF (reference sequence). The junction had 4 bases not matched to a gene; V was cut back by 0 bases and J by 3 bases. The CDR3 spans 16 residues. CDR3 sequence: CATSRDRRGVYNEQFF. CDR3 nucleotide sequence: TGTGCCACCAGCAGAGACCGGCGGGGGGTCTACAATGAGCAGTTCTTC.

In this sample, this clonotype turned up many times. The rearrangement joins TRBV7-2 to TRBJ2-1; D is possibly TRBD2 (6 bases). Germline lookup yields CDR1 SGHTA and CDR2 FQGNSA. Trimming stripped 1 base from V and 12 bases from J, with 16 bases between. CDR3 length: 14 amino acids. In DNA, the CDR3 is TGTGCCAGCAGCTTAGTCGGGACTGGCTTGTGGCAGTTCTTC. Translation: CASSLVGTGLWQFF.

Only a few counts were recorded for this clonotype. In DNA, the CDR3 is TGTGCCAGCAGCATTAGACAGGGGGCTAACTATGGCTACACCTTC. This encodes CASSIRQGANYGYTF. J is TRBJ1-2 and V is TRBV7-9, with 9 bases matching TRBD1. The junction had 4 bases not matched to a gene; V was cut back by 5 bases and J by 0 bases. Germline V lookup: CDR1 SEHNR, CDR2 FQNEAQ (reference sequence). The length of the CDR3 is 15 residues.

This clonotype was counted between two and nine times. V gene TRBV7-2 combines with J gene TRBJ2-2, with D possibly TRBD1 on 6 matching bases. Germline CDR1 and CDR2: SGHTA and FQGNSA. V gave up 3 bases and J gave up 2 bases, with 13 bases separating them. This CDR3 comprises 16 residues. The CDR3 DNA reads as TGTGCCAGCAGCTTCAGGGGAGACTTAAACACCGGGGAGCTGTTTTTT. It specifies CASSFRGDLNTGELFF.

CDR3 bases: TGCGCCAGCAGCTTAACCCGCAAGCGGGTATCGGCTGAAGCTTTCTTT. It codes for CASSLTRKRVSAEAFF. The chain is built from TRBV5-1 and TRBJ1-1; D remains unclear. The CDR3 contains 16 residues. From germline, CDR1 is SGHRS and CDR2 YFSETQ. The V end was cut by 2 bases, the J end by 6 bases, with 20 bases between.

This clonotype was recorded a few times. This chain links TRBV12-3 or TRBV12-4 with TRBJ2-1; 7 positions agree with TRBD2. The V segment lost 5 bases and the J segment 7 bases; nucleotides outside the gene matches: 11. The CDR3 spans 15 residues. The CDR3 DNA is TGTGCCAGCAGTCCCTTGGTGGGGGGGAGAAATGAGCAGTTCTTC. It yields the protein CASSPLVGGRNEQFF.

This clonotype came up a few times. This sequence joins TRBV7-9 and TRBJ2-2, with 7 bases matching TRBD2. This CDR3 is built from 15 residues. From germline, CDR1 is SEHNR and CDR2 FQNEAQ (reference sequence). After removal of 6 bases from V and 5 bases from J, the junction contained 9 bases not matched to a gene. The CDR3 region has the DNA TGTGCCAGCAGGATCGGGGGGAGATGGACCGGGGAGCTGTTTTTT. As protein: CASRIGGRWTGELFF.

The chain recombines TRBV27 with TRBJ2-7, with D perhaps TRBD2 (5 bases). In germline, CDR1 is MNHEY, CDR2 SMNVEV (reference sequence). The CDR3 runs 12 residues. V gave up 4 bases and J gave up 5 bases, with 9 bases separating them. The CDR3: CASSSGNNEQYV. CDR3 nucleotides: TGTGCCAGCAGTTCCGGGAATAACGAGCAGTACGTC.

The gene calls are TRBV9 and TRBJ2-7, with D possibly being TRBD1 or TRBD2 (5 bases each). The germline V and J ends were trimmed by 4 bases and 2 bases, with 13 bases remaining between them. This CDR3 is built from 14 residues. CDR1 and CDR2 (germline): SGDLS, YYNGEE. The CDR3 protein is CASSPRDPAYEQYF. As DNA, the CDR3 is TGTGCCAGCAGCCCTAGGGACCCCGCCTACGAGCAGTACTTC. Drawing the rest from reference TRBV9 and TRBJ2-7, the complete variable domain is DSGVTQTPKHLITATGQRVTLRCSPRSGDLSVYWYQQSLDQGLQFLIQYYNGEERAKGNILERFSAQQFPDLHSELNLSSLELGDSALYFCASSPRDPAYEQYFGPGTRLTVT.

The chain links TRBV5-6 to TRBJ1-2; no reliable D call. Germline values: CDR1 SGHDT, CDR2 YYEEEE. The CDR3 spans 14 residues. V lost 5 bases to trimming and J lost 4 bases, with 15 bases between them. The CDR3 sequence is CASSLGRAIYGYTF. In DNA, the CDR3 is TGTGCCAGCAGTCTTGGGAGGGCAATCTATGGCTACACCTTC.

CDR3 DNA: TGTGCCAGCAGGAAGATCCTCGGCACAGATACGCAGTATTTT. This sequence encodes CASRKILGTDTQYF. This chain joins TRBV12-3 or TRBV12-4 and TRBJ2-3; no clear D. The CDR3 spans 14 residues. V lost 6 bases and J 1 base, leaving 11 bases between the germline ends.

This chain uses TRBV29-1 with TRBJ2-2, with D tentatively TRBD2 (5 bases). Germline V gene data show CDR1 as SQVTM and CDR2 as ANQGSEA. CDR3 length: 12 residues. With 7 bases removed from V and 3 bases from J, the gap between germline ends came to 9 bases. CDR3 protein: CSATGDTGELFF. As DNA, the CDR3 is TGCAGCGCCACCGGGGACACCGGGGAGCTGTTTTTT.

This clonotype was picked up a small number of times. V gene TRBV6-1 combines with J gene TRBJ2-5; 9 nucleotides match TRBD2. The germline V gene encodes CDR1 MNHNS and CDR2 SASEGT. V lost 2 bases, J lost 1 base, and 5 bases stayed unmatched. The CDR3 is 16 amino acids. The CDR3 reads CASSEWASGAQETQYF. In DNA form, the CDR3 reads TGTGCCAGCAGTGAATGGGCTAGCGGGGCCCAAGAGACCCAGTACTTC.

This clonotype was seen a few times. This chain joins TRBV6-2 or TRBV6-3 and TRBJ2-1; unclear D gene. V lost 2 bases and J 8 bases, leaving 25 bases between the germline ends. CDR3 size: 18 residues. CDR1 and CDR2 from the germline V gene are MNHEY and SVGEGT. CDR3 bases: TGTGCCAGCAGTTACCCCCCACTGGGGTCATTTTGGGGATATGAGCAGTTCTTC. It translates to CASSYPPLGSFWGYEQFF.

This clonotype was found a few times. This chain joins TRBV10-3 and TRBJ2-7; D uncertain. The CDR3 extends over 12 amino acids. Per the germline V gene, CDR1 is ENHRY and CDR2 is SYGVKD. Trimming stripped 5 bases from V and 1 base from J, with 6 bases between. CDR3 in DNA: TGTGCCATCAGTATAACGTCCTACGAGCAGTACTTC. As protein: CAISITSYEQYF.

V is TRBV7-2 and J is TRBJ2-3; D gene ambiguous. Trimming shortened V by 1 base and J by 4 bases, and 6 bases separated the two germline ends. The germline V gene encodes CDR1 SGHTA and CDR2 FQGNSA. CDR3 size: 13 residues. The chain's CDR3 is CASSLGLPDTQYF. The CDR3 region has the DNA TGTGCCAGCAGCTTAGGGCTACCAGATACGCAGTATTTT.

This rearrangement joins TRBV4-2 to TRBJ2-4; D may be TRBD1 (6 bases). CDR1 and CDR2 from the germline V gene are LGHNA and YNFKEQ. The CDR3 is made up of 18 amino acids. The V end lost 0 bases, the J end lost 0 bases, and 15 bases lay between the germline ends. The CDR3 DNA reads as TGTGCCAGCAGCCAAGAAACCACCCTACAGGGAGCCAAAAACATTCAGTACTTC. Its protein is CASSQETTLQGAKNIQYF.